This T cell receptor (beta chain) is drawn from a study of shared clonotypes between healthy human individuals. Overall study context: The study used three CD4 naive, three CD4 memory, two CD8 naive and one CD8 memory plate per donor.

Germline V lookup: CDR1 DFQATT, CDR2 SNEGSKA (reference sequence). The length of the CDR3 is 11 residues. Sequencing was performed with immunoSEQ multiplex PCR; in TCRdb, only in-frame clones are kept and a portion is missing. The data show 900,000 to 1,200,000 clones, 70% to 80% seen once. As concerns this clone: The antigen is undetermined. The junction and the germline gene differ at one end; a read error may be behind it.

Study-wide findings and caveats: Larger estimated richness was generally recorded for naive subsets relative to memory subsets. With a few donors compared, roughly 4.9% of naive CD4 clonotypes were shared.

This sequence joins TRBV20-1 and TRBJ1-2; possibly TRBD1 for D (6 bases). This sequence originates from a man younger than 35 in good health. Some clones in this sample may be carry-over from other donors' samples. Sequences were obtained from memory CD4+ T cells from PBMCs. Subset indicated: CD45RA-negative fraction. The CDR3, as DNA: TGCAGTGGTAGACAGGATACGGGCTACACCTTC. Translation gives CSGRQDTGYTF.